This TCR beta chain was identified in a study of graft-versus-host responses after intestinal transplantation. Study-level background: Induction with anti-thymocyte globulin, then tacrolimus and steroids for 2 to 3 years, was given to all recipients.

As regards this clone: The antigen remains undetermined.

Study-level points and caveats: Association was observed between peak circulating GvH clone levels and early post-transplant HvG declines. High graft-versus-host to host-versus-graft clonal ratios were found in allografts of patients who had graft-donor T cell macrochimerism. Investigators detected GvH clones in recipient marrow, with some emerging earlier in ileum or blood.

Looked up from germline, CDR1 is LGHNA and CDR2 is YNFKEQ. The CDR3 covers 16 residues. Germline trimming cut 0 bases from V and 2 bases from J; bases unmatched to any gene: 4. The method was immunoSEQ multiplex PCR; TCRdb's version includes in-frame clones alone and lacks a portion of them. The sample shows approximately 12,000 clones, about 88% of them seen only once. The sequences come from PBMCs, collected roughly 310 days after intestinal transplant. This chain joins TRBV4-2 and TRBJ2-5; 9 positions match TRBD1. The sequence came from a human patient who received an intestinal transplant, so some T cells may come from the graft donor. Written as DNA, the CDR3 is TGTGCCAGCAGCCAAGAGGGGGGACAGGGTCAAGAGACCCAGTACTTC. Amino acids: CASSQEGGQGQETQYF.